Shown below are 2 T cell receptor beta chains from a single sample sequenced in a study of technical replicates of blood from a handful of donors. Only in-frame clones appear in the TCRdb table, and some are missing; sequencing was by immunoSEQ multiplex PCR. In the table there are approximately 16,000 clones, about 86% of which are singletons. Sequencing input: PBMCs. The receptors here all came from a human donor in good health.

The DNA of the CDR3 is TGTGCCAGCAGCTTGCAGGGGTCTAATGAAAAACTGTTTTTT. It translates to CASSLQGSNEKLFF. This sequence joins TRBV7-9 and TRBJ1-4; weak D call: TRBD1 (6 bases). The CDR3 sequence is 14 residues long. Germline assignment: CDR1 SEHNR and CDR2 FQNEAQ (reference sequence). V was trimmed by 3 bases and J by 3 bases, leaving 8 bases between them.

The chain carries TRBV7-7 and TRBJ2-5, with D maybe TRBD2 (7 bases). The CDR3 spans 15 residues. Germline V gene lookup returns CDR1 SSHAT and CDR2 FNYEAQ (reference sequence). The ends were cut back, 1 base at V and 1 base at J, with 10 bases in the middle. The CDR3 region has the DNA TGTGCCAGCAGCTTAGTGGGGGGGGCCCAAGAGACCCAGTACTTC. Its protein is CASSLVGGAQETQYF. Looking up the rest from reference TRBV7-7 and TRBJ2-5 gives the full variable domain: GAGVSQSPRYKVTKRGQDVTLRCDPISSHATLYWYQQALGQGPEFLTYFNYEAQPDKSGLPSDRFSAERPEGSISTLTIQRTEQRDSAMYRCASSLVGGAQETQYFGPGTRLLVL.